A selection of T cell receptor beta chains follows, all from one sample in a study of monozygotic twins with inflammatory bowel disease. No DNA is given; TCRdb re-called the 5' RACE reads and lists each CDR3 protein once. The sample has approximately 340,000 distinct CDR3 sequences. Sample: blood. All receptors come from a human donor with ulcerative colitis or Crohn's disease, or a healthy co-twin of an affected twin (not recorded which). CDR3s include the opening cysteine and the closing phenylalanine or tryptophan.

CDR3aa	v_gene	j_gene
CAWSGGNTIYF	TRBV30	TRBJ1-3
CSARPGLAETDTQYF	TRBV20-1	TRBJ2-3
CAISERGRGINSPLHF	TRBV10-3	TRBJ1-6
CATSTTIQETQYF	TRBV15	TRBJ2-5
CASSQPGLSNQPQHF	TRBV10-2	TRBJ1-5
CSATRVREEQFF	TRBV20-1	TRBJ2-1
CASSLSVFSSGQETQYF	TRBV28	TRBJ2-5
CAQRTSGGTKQFF	TRBV30	TRBJ2-1
CASSLGQTVYNEQFF	TRBV5-1	TRBJ2-1
CASSWGQAGYGYTF	TRBV12-3/TRBV12-4	TRBJ1-2
CASSSGVGTEAFF	TRBV7-9	TRBJ1-1
CSVGDRGLTEAFF	TRBV29-1	TRBJ1-1
CATSRGGTGNTIYF	TRBV28	TRBJ1-3
CASSFGWSLGGYTF	TRBV12-3/TRBV12-4	TRBJ1-2
CASRSTKREVNEQFF	TRBV28	TRBJ2-1
CATSPAGRRNEQFF	TRBV24-1	TRBJ2-1
CASSLSHGPYEQYF	TRBV7-2	TRBJ2-7
CSAPSDGGKDYYEQYF	TRBV20-1	TRBJ2-7
CSARTPPGQGLNEQYF	TRBV20-1	TRBJ2-7
CASSQSFPETYEQYF	TRBV23-1	TRBJ2-7
CASSLVGLAGPQYF	TRBV7-9	TRBJ2-7
CATNRARTDTQYF	TRBV10-3	TRBJ2-3
CSVRQTDTQYF	TRBV29-1	TRBJ2-3
CASSFGQGIYGYTF	TRBV28	TRBJ1-2
CASSTDRVPGELFF	TRBV6-5	TRBJ2-2
CSALPGTGGTEAFF	TRBV20-1	TRBJ1-1
CSARRGAIDQPQHF	TRBV20-1	TRBJ1-5
CASSLGQGPTNYGYTF	TRBV7-2	TRBJ1-2
CASRSGGGTAEAFF	TRBV5-1	TRBJ1-1
CASSSHRTFKEKLFF	TRBV4-1	TRBJ1-4